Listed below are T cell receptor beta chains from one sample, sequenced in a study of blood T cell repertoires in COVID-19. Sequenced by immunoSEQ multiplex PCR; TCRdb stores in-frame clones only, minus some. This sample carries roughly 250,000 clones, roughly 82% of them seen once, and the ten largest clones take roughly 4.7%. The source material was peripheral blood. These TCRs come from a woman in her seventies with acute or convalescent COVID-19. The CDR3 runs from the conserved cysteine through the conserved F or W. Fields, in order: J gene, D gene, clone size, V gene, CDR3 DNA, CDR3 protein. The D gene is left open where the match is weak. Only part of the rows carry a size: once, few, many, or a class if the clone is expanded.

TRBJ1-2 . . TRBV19 TGTGCCAGCTCTCGAGGAGAGAACTATGGCTACACCTTC CASSRGENYGYTF
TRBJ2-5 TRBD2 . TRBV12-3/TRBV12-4 TGTGCCAGCAGTTTCGGGGGGGAGACCCAGTACTTC CASSFGGETQYF
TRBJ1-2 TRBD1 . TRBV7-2 TGTGCCAGCAGCGACAGGGGATTTAACTATGGCTACACCTTC CASSDRGFNYGYTF
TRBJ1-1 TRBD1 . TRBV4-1 TGCGCCAGCAGCCTCGGGACAGGACTCATGAACACTGAAGCTTTCTTT CASSLGTGLMNTEAFF
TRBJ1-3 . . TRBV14 TGTGCCAGCAGCCCCAGGGTCAGCTCTGGAAACACCATATATTTT CASSPRVSSGNTIYF
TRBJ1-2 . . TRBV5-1 TGCGCCAGCAGCTTGGAAGGACAGTCCAATGGCTACACCTTC CASSLEGQSNGYTF
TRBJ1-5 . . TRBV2 TGTGCCAGCAGTCAGGACAGAATTGGTCAGCCCCAGCATTTT CASSQDRIGQPQHF
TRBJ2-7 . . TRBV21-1 TGTGCCAGCAGCAAAACCGTCCCGAGCTCCTACGAGCAGTACTTC CASSKTVPSSYEQYF
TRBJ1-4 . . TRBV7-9 TGTGCCAGCAGCCGAGAAACAACTAATGAAAAACTGTTTTTT CASSRETTNEKLFF
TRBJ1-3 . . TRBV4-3 TGCGCCAGCAGCCAAGATGCGGCGGGAAGCTCTGGAAACACCATATATTTT CASSQDAAGSSGNTIYF
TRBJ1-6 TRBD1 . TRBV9 TGTGCCAGCAGCGAACAGGGGGCAGTTAATTCACCCCTCCACTTT CASSEQGAVNSPLHF
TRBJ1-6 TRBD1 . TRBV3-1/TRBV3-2 TGTGCCAGCAGCCACCTTCGACAGGGGGCGGGAAATTCACCCCTCCACTTT CASSHLRQGAGNSPLHF
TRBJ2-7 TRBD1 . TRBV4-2 TGTGCCAGCAGCCAGGGGACAGGGGGAGGCCTGGGCGAGCAGTACTTC CASSQGTGGGLGEQYF
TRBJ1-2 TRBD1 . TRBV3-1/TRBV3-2 TGTGCCAGCAGCCAGGTGGACAGGCGCGGCTACACCTTC CASSQVDRRGYTF
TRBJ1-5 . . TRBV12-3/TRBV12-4 TGTGCCAGCAGCTATCAAACTAATCAGCCCCAGCATTTT CASSYQTNQPQHF
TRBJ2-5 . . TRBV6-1 TGTGCCAGCAGTGAATCGCCGGTCCAAGAGACCCAGTACTTC CASSESPVQETQYF
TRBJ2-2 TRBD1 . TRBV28 TGTGCCAGCAGTTTTACGGACAGGGCGGGTTTGCTGTTTTTT CASSFTDRAGLLFF
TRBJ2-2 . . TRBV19 TGTGCCAGTAGTGTCCTCGGAGGCACCGGGGAGCTGTTTTTT CASSVLGGTGELFF
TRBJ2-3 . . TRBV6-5 TGTGCCAGCACCGACTACCAAACAGATACGCAGTATTTT CASTDYQTDTQYF
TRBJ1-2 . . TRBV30 TGTGCCTGGAGTCCCTTCCTGGGGGGCTATGGCTACACCTTC CAWSPFLGGYGYTF
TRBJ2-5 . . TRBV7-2 TGTGCCAGCAGCCGGGGTCTCCAAGAGACCCAGTACTTC CASSRGLQETQYF
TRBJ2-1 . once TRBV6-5 TGTGCCAGCGGGGGCGCCTGGGGCAATGAGCAGTTCTTC CASGGAWGNEQFF
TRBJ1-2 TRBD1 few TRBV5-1 TGCGCCAGCAGCACATTACCGGGACAGGAATATGGCTACACCTTC CASSTLPGQEYGYTF
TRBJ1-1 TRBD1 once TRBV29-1 TGCAGCGTTGATACAGGGGGAAACACTGAAGCTTTCTTT CSVDTGGNTEAFF
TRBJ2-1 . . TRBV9 TGTGCCAGCAGCGTAGGGGCCGGGAGTGGGTACAATGAGCAGTTCTTC CASSVGAGSGYNEQFF
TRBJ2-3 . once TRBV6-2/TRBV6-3 TGTGCCAGCAGTTATAGACTTGTACCAGATACGCAGTATTTT CASSYRLVPDTQYF
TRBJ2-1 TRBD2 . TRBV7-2 TGTGCCAGCAGATTGTCGGGGGGGGCTCACGAGCAGTTCTTC CASRLSGGAHEQFF
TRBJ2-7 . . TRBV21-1 TGTGCCAGCAGCCCCCCCGGGACAGGTTGCCACGAGCAGTACTTC CASSPPGTGCHEQYF
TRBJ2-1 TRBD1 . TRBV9 TGTGCCAGCAGCGTAGGGACAGGGCAATACAATGAGCAGTTCTTC CASSVGTGQYNEQFF
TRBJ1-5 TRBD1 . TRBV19 TGTGCCAGTAGTATAAGCGTCCCTACAGGGGGACAGCCCCAGCATTTT CASSISVPTGGQPQHF